What follows are 32 T cell receptor beta chains derived from one specimen sequenced in a study of patients and donors after allogeneic stem cell transplantation. TCRdb processed the RT-PCR reads anew with MiXCR; each CDR3 protein has one entry. Counted here are about 410,000 distinct CDR3 sequences, 16% occurring once; the ten biggest clones make up 7.2%. Sequencing was done on a sample of blood, either unsorted or a sorted T cell fraction (not recorded which). The receptors were gathered from a human donor who was either an allogeneic HSCT recipient or a stem cell or donor lymphocyte infusion donor (not recorded which). It is not recorded whose cells these are; they may come from a transplant donor.

In this sample, this clonotype turned up a few times. The rearrangement uses TRBV4-3 and TRBJ2-7; no reliable D call. The V and J ends lost 0 bases and 4 bases respectively, with 10 bases between them. CDR1 is LGHNA, CDR2 YSLEER, per germline. This CDR3 region has 14 residues. In DNA, the CDR3 is TGCGCCAGCAGCCAAGATCGTCCGTATTACGAGCAGTACTTC. Its translation is CASSQDRPYYEQYF.

This clonotype was picked up a small number of times. The chain carries TRBV4-3 and TRBJ2-7; perhaps TRBD2 as D (5 bases). This CDR3 spans 14 amino acids. V lost 2 bases and J 6 bases, leaving 14 bases between the germline ends. The V gene's germline CDR1 is LGHNA and CDR2 YSLEER. The CDR3 DNA sequence: TGCGCCAGCAGCCAAACCCCGATTCGGGGCGAGCAGTACTTC. It specifies CASSQTPIRGEQYF.

The rearrangement joins TRBV2 to TRBJ2-2; possibly TRBD2 for D (6 bases). Trimming removed 5 bases at V and 7 bases at J, with 14 bases between. This CDR3 has 14 residues. In germline, CDR1 is SNHLY, CDR2 FYNNEI. This CDR3 reads CASSRDFLNGELFF. The CDR3 DNA is TGTGCCAGCAGTCGGGACTTCCTAAACGGGGAGCTGTTTTTT.

The table lists this clonotype with a few counts. The chain is built from TRBV5-1 and TRBJ1-4, with 7 bases lining up with TRBD1. The V gene's germline CDR1 is SGHRS and CDR2 YFSETQ. This CDR3 has 14 amino acids. Trimming removed 5 bases from V and 4 bases from J; junction bases left unmatched: 5. Written as DNA, the CDR3 is TGCGCCAGCAGTAGGGGACAGCTTAATGAAAAACTGTTTTTT. Translated, it gives CASSRGQLNEKLFF.

The V gene is TRBV24-1, the J gene TRBJ2-7, with D possibly being TRBD1 (8 bases). V shed 9 bases and J shed 3 bases, with 23 bases lying between them. The germline V gene has CDR1 KGHDR and CDR2 SFDVKD. The CDR3 covers 16 residues. CDR3 protein: CATSGGPRTGYYEQYF. The CDR3, as DNA: TGTGCCACCTCCGGGGGGCCTCGGACAGGGTACTACGAGCAGTACTTC.

This clonotype was observed a few times. This chain connects TRBV15 to TRBJ2-1; D possibly corresponds to TRBD2 (5 bases). The germline V and J ends were trimmed by 3 bases and 4 bases, with 10 bases remaining between them. Germline CDR1 reads LNHNV; CDR2 reads YYDKDF (reference sequence). This CDR3 is built from 14 residues. The CDR3 coding sequence is TGTGCCACCAGCAGCTACGGGGAGTACAATGAGCAGTTCTTC. This gives the protein CATSSYGEYNEQFF.

This clonotype was counted at least ten times. This rearrangement joins TRBV9 to TRBJ2-5; 7 nucleotides line up with TRBD1. This CDR3 is 14 amino acids long. Germline CDR1 and CDR2: SGDLS and YYNGEE. V dropped 5 bases and J dropped 1; count of bases not matched to a gene: 5. CDR3 in DNA: TGTGCCAGCAGTGACGGGACAGCCCAAGAGACCCAGTACTTC. Translated: CASSDGTAQETQYF.

In its sample, this clonotype was seen a few times. This chain links TRBV14 with TRBJ1-2; the D is unclear. V was shortened by 4 bases and J by 4 bases, with 10 bases between the two germline ends. This CDR3 is 13 amino acids long. The germline V gene encodes CDR1 SGHDN and CDR2 FVKESK. CDR3 coding DNA: TGTGCCAGCAGCCGTGGGCGTTTCTATGGCTACACCTTC. Its translation is CASSRGRFYGYTF.

This clonotype was found a few times. V usage is TRBV4-3 and J usage is TRBJ1-1; a weak D match, TRBD1 (6 bases). Deletions cut 1 base from V and 6 bases from J, with 18 bases between. This CDR3 is 16 amino acids long. CDR1 is LGHNA and CDR2 is YSLEER in the germline V gene. The CDR3 region has the DNA TGCGCCAGCAGCCAAGCCCCCGGGAGGGAGGGGGCTGAAGCTTTCTTT. It is translated as CASSQAPGREGAEAFF.

The rearrangement uses TRBV6-2 or TRBV6-3 and TRBJ2-7; the D is unclear. V was clipped by 4 bases and J by 4 bases, with 17 bases between them. This CDR3 contains 15 residues. Per germline, CDR1 MNHEY and CDR2 SVGEGT. CDR3 protein: CASSFYQKVIYEQYF. DNA for the CDR3: TGTGCCAGCAGTTTCTACCAAAAAGTAATATACGAGCAGTACTTC.

The V and J genes are TRBV5-1 and TRBJ1-1; 7 bases are a match to TRBD1. The CDR3 loop spans 15 amino acids. Losses at the gene ends were 3 bases for V and 3 bases for J; bases not matched to a gene: 8. CDR1 is SGHRS and CDR2 is YFSETQ in the germline V gene. CDR3 nucleotides: TGCGCCAGCAGCTCCCACAGGGGCCTCGACACTGAAGCTTTCTTT. This encodes CASSSHRGLDTEAFF. The entire variable domain, with the rest obtained from reference TRBV5-1 and TRBJ1-1, is as follows: KAGVTQTPRYLIKTRGQQVTLSCSPISGHRSVSWYQQTPGQGLQFLFEYFSETQRNKGNFPGRFSGRQFSNSRSEMNVSTLELGDSALYLCASSSHRGLDTEAFFGQGTRLTVV.

The rearrangement uses TRBV2 and TRBJ2-7, with 8 positions matching TRBD1. The CDR3 runs 14 residues. J was trimmed by 3 bases and V by 6 bases; bases with no gene match: 7. Per germline, CDR1 SNHLY and CDR2 FYNNEI. CDR3 sequence reads: CASSVSGTGYEQYF. The CDR3 bases are TGTGCCAGCAGCGTTTCCGGGACAGGCTACGAGCAGTACTTC.

The chain employs TRBV12-3 or TRBV12-4 and TRBJ1-2; a possible D gene is TRBD1 (6 bases). V lost 5 bases to trimming and J lost 3 bases, with 16 bases between them. The CDR3 is 15 residues long. The CDR3: CASSSTNRVHYGYTF. For the CDR3, the DNA is TGTGCCAGCAGTAGCACCAACAGGGTTCACTATGGCTACACCTTC.

This clonotype was observed many times. V usage is TRBV7-2 and J usage is TRBJ2-1, with 7 nucleotides matching TRBD2. The CDR3 consists of 16 residues. J lost 5 bases, V lost 5 bases, and 12 bases had no gene match. Germline values: CDR1 SGHTA, CDR2 FQGNSA. The CDR3 loop reads CASSPPRLAEHNEQFF. The CDR3 nucleotides read TGTGCCAGCAGCCCACCCCGGCTAGCGGAACACAATGAGCAGTTCTTC.

This clonotype was seen at least ten times. The chain combines TRBV27 with TRBJ1-3; unclear D gene. This CDR3 spans 13 amino acids. From germline, CDR1 is MNHEY and CDR2 SMNVEV (reference sequence). V was clipped by 1 base and J by 4 bases, with 5 bases between them. The CDR3 DNA reads TGTGCCAGCAGTTTATTGGGCGGAAACACCATATATTTT. This codes for CASSLLGGNTIYF.

The chain recombines TRBV10-3 with TRBJ2-1; the D is unclear. V lost 0 bases and J 0 bases, leaving 12 bases between the germline ends. The V gene's germline CDR1 is ENHRY and CDR2 SYGVKD. This CDR3 has 17 amino acids. CDR3: CAISESNWTNSYNEQFF. CDR3 DNA: TGTGCCATCAGTGAGTCTAATTGGACCAACTCCTACAATGAGCAGTTCTTC.

This clonotype was counted between two and nine times. This chain joins TRBV6-2 or TRBV6-3 and TRBJ2-3; D is uncertain. Germline V gene lookup returns CDR1 MNHEY and CDR2 SVGEGT. V gave up 3 bases and J gave up 2 bases, with 9 bases separating them. The CDR3 is 14 residues long. The CDR3 coding sequence is TGTGCCAGCAGTTATGGTGGGGACACAGATACGCAGTATTTT. Translated, it gives CASSYGGDTDTQYF.

The chain uses TRBV2 and TRBJ1-3; 7 nucleotides align to TRBD1. Trimming took 3 bases from V and 0 from J; bases not matched to a gene: 11. CDR1 is SNHLY, CDR2 FYNNEI, per germline. This CDR3 has 18 amino acids. The CDR3 DNA follows: TGTGCCAGCAGTGACCCCCGGACAGGCAAAAGCTCTGGAAACACCATATATTTT. Translated: CASSDPRTGKSSGNTIYF.

The rearrangement joins TRBV2 to TRBJ1-6; TRBD1 matches 7 bases. There are 11 residues in the CDR3. The trim removed 6 bases at V and 14 bases at J, leaving 4 bases unmatched. CDR1 is SNHLY and CDR2 is FYNNEI in the germline V gene. The CDR3 bases are TGTGCCAGCAGGACAGGGCTGGCCCTCCACTTT. This encodes CASRTGLALHF.

This chain connects TRBV14 to TRBJ2-3, with a tentative D call TRBD1 (6 bases). Germline V gene lookup returns CDR1 SGHDN and CDR2 FVKESK. This CDR3 has 15 amino acids. Trimming removed 5 bases from V and 3 bases from J, with 15 bases in between. This chain's CDR3 is CASSVRQGRTDTQYF. CDR3 sequence (DNA): TGTGCCAGCAGCGTTCGCCAGGGGCGGACAGATACGCAGTATTTT.

The chain joins TRBV11-1 to TRBJ2-1, with 7 positions matching TRBD2. The CDR3 is made up of 15 amino acids. The trim removed 2 bases at V and 4 bases at J, leaving 5 bases unmatched. Germline V lookup: CDR1 SGHAT, CDR2 FQDESV (reference sequence). The CDR3: CASSLRAGVYNEQFF. The CDR3 DNA follows: TGTGCCAGCAGCTTAAGGGCGGGGGTTTACAATGAGCAGTTCTTC.

This clonotype was observed many times. CDR3 loop: CASSLTSGVTPFYNEQFF. CDR3 nucleotides: TGTGCCAGCAGCTTAACTAGCGGAGTTACCCCTTTCTACAATGAGCAGTTCTTC. The genes are TRBV11-1 and TRBJ2-1; TRBD2 aligns across 8 bases. The length of the CDR3 is 18 residues. Germline trimming cut 2 bases from V and 3 bases from J; bases unmatched to any gene: 12. Germline CDR1 reads SGHAT; CDR2 reads FQDESV (reference sequence).

This rearrangement joins TRBV5-1 to TRBJ2-7; maybe TRBD1 (6 bases). CDR1 is SGHRS and CDR2 is YFSETQ in the germline V gene. The length of the CDR3 is 16 residues. Between the trimmed V and J ends, which lost 2 bases and 3 bases, there was a span of 18 bases. For the CDR3, the DNA is TGCGCCAGCAGCTTAGCCACAGGGAGACTCCGCTACGAGCAGTACTTC. Translated: CASSLATGRLRYEQYF. Full variable domain (outside the CDR3, taken from reference TRBV5-1 and TRBJ2-7): KAGVTQTPRYLIKTRGQQVTLSCSPISGHRSVSWYQQTPGQGLQFLFEYFSETQRNKGNFPGRFSGRQFSNSRSEMNVSTLELGDSALYLCASSLATGRLRYEQYFGPGTRLTVT.

A few counts support this clonotype. This sequence joins TRBV6-1 and TRBJ1-3; 7 positions match TRBD1. This CDR3 spans 16 amino acids. J gave up 2 bases and V 6 bases, and 10 bases lay outside the gene matches. Germline V gives CDR1 MNHNS, CDR2 SASEGT. As DNA, the CDR3 is TGTGCCAGCAGCCCCACAGGGGAGGTGCCTGGAAACACCATATATTTT. Encoded protein: CASSPTGEVPGNTIYF.

V gene TRBV16 combines with J gene TRBJ2-1; D gene ambiguous. CDR1 is KGHSY, CDR2 FQNENV, per germline. V gave up 6 bases and J gave up 3 bases, with 18 bases separating them. This CDR3 has 16 residues. The CDR3 spells CASSLPLGLVYNEQFF. The CDR3 DNA reads as TGTGCCAGCAGTCTCCCCCTAGGGTTGGTCTACAATGAGCAGTTCTTC.

This clonotype was observed a few times. The genes are TRBV12-3 or TRBV12-4 and TRBJ2-2; TRBD2 matches 10 bases. Losses at the gene ends were 0 bases for V and 6 bases for J; bases not matched to a gene: 7. This CDR3 spans 17 amino acids. The CDR3 loop is CASSLARLAGEAGELFF. The CDR3 DNA follows: TGTGCCAGCAGTTTAGCGAGGCTAGCGGGAGAGGCCGGGGAGCTGTTTTTT.

The chain is built from TRBV6-1 and TRBJ2-7, with 8 positions matching TRBD1. V dropped 6 bases and J dropped 3; count of bases not matched to a gene: 16. CDR1 is MNHNS and CDR2 is SASEGT in the germline V gene. This CDR3 has 17 amino acids. The CDR3 spells CASRSGGSPHPIYEQYF. In nucleotides, the CDR3 is TGTGCCAGCAGGTCAGGGGGCTCTCCCCACCCAATCTACGAGCAGTACTTC.

The chain uses TRBV12-3 or TRBV12-4 and TRBJ2-1; TRBD2 matches 7 bases. The V segment lost 4 bases and the J segment 0 bases; nucleotides outside the gene matches: 9. The CDR3 is 17 amino acids. CDR3 nucleotides: TGTGCCAGCAGTTGGGGAGGGCGGCGAAGCTCCTACAATGAGCAGTTCTTC. This gives the protein CASSWGGRRSSYNEQFF.

The V and J genes are TRBV15 and TRBJ1-5; D gene ambiguous. Germline V lookup: CDR1 LNHNV, CDR2 YYDKDF (reference sequence). The CDR3 loop spans 14 amino acids. Trimming removed 3 bases from V and 4 bases from J, with 10 bases in between. CDR3 DNA sequence: TGTGCCACCAGCAGCCTCATTGGGAATCAGCCCCAGCATTTT. It is translated as CATSSLIGNQPQHF. Variable domain in full (rest from reference TRBV15 and TRBJ1-5): DAMVIQNPRYQVTQFGKPVTLSCSQTLNHNVMYWYQQKSSQAPKLLFHYYDKDFNNEADTPDNFQSRRPNTSFCFLDIRSPGLGDTAMYLCATSSLIGNQPQHFGDGTRLSIL.

This clonotype turned up a few times. The chain is built from TRBV12-3 or TRBV12-4 and TRBJ2-1, with TRBD2 identical over 8 bases. The CDR3 runs 16 residues. Losses at the gene ends were 3 bases for V and 3 bases for J; bases not matched to a gene: 7. The CDR3 protein is CASSFFWREVYNEQFF. For the CDR3, the DNA is TGTGCCAGCAGTTTCTTCTGGCGGGAGGTCTACAATGAGCAGTTCTTC.

This clonotype was counted only a few times. The chain links TRBV7-8 to TRBJ2-7; 7 nucleotides agree with TRBD1. Trimming at V came to 6 bases and at J to 5 bases, leaving 7 bases not matched to a gene. This CDR3 has 13 residues. Germline V gives CDR1 SGHVS, CDR2 FQNEAQ. For the CDR3, the DNA is TGTGCCAGCAGTTGGACAGGTACCCACGAGCAGTACTTC. It specifies CASSWTGTHEQYF.

The CDR3 reads CASSHDRTGSGNTIYF. Here the CDR3 DNA reads TGTGCCAGCAGCCATGATCGAACGGGCTCTGGAAACACCATATATTTT. The chain has TRBV6-1 and TRBJ1-3; D remains ambiguous. The V gene's germline CDR1 is MNHNS and CDR2 SASEGT. CDR3 length: 16 residues. Deletions cut 6 bases from V and 0 bases from J, with 15 bases between.